Below, 29 T cell receptor beta chains from the same sample are listed, as sequenced in a study of blood T cell repertoires in COVID-19. Assay used: immunoSEQ multiplex PCR; TCRdb lists only in-frame clones, some missing. The sample includes roughly 160,000 clones, approximately 88% seen only once; the top ten take about 3.9%. Material: peripheral blood. The receptors here all came from a woman between 55 and 75 years old who had recovered from COVID-19.

This chain links TRBV5-1 with TRBJ1-2; TRBD1 aligns across 7 bases. Trimming cost V 3 bases and J 4 bases; bases outside gene matches: 0. Germline assignment: CDR1 SGHRS and CDR2 YFSETQ. CDR3 length: 12 residues. Written as DNA, the CDR3 is TGCGCCAGCAGCTGGGACAGCTATGGCTACACCTTC. The encoded protein is CASSWDSYGYTF.

The gene calls are TRBV18 and TRBJ1-6; TRBD1 agrees at 8 bases. Looked up from germline, CDR1 is KGHSH and CDR2 is LQKENI. The CDR3 covers 18 residues. The J segment lost 4 bases and the V segment lost 4 bases, leaving 12 bases of the junction unmatched. CDR3 in amino acids: CASSLSGTGLRYNSPLHF. The CDR3 DNA sequence: TGTGCCAGCTCACTGTCCGGGACAGGCCTCCGGTATAATTCACCCCTCCACTTT.

The chain links TRBV11-3 to TRBJ1-6; possibly TRBD1 for D (5 bases). Trimming left V 6 bases short and J 6 bases short, with 15 bases between. Germline V gene data show CDR1 as SGHNT and CDR2 as YENEEA. CDR3 length: 15 residues. The CDR3 loop reads CASRSRVRFNSPLHF. CDR3 in DNA: TGTGCCAGCAGATCCAGGGTTCGGTTTAATTCACCCCTCCACTTT.

This clone showed up just once. The chain couples TRBV9 to TRBJ1-6; 7 nucleotides line up with TRBD1. CDR3 length: 15 residues. Germline CDR1 SGDLS, CDR2 YYNGEE. J lost 6 bases, V lost 3 bases, and 6 bases had no gene match. CDR3 in DNA: TGTGCCAGCAGCGGACGACAGGGAGTTAATTCACCCCTCCACTTT. It specifies CASSGRQGVNSPLHF. The full variable domain, with the rest looked up from reference TRBV9 and TRBJ1-6, is DSGVTQTPKHLITATGQRVTLRCSPRSGDLSVYWYQQSLDQGLQFLIQYYNGEERAKGNILERFSAQQFPDLHSELNLSSLELGDSALYFCASSGRQGVNSPLHFGNGTRLTVT.

The rearrangement uses TRBV5-8 and TRBJ1-1, with D hard to call. V shed 0 bases and J shed 3 bases, with 6 bases lying between them. Germline V lookup: CDR1 SGHTS, CDR2 YDEGEE. This CDR3 region has 13 residues. CDR3 nucleotide sequence: TGTGCCAGCAGCTTGGGTCAGTACACTGAAGCTTTCTTT. Its protein is CASSLGQYTEAFF. The entire variable domain, with the rest obtained from reference TRBV5-8 and TRBJ1-1, is as follows: EAGVTQSPTHLIKTRGQQATLRCSPISGHTSVYWYQQALGLGLQFLLWYDEGEERNRGNFPPRFSGRQFPNYSSELNVNALELEDSALYLCASSLGQYTEAFFGQGTRLTVV.

This clone was seen a handful of times. The chain links TRBV28 to TRBJ2-7; the D is unclear. The CDR3 length is 13 residues. Germline CDR1 is MDHEN and CDR2 is SYDVKM. The V gene lost 2 bases and the J gene lost 5 bases, with 10 bases spanning the gap. The CDR3 nucleotides are TGTGCCAGCAGTTTAGCGGTAATCGACGAGCAGTACTTC. Its protein product is CASSLAVIDEQYF.

The chain couples TRBV7-9 to TRBJ2-1; D is unresolved. Germline values: CDR1 SEHNR, CDR2 FQNEAQ (reference sequence). V was pared by 5 bases and J by 9 bases, with 17 bases between. The CDR3 sequence is 14 residues long. CDR3 sequence reads: CASSPSVRGGEQFF. CDR3 nucleotides: TGTGCCAGCAGCCCCTCAGTCAGAGGCGGTGAGCAGTTCTTC.

The rearrangement links TRBV6-6 to TRBJ1-4; the D gene is possibly TRBD1 (5 bases). This CDR3 is 15 amino acids long. V was cut by 4 bases and J by 8 bases, with 17 bases left in between. Germline assignment: CDR1 MNHNY and CDR2 SVGAGI (reference sequence). CDR3 nucleotides: TGTGCCAGCAGTTCCAAGGGCCCAGGGCAGGAAAAACTGTTTTTT. Translation gives CASSSKGPGQEKLFF.

The V gene is TRBV6-5, the J gene TRBJ2-5, with 7 bases lining up with TRBD2. After removal of 5 bases from V and 0 bases from J, the junction contained 6 bases not matched to a gene. There are 15 residues in the CDR3. Germline V gene sequence: CDR1 MNHEY, CDR2 SVGAGI. In DNA form, the CDR3 reads TGTGCCAGCAGTCCCCGGCGGGGGTACCAAGAGACCCAGTACTTC. Translating gives CASSPRRGYQETQYF.

The gene calls are TRBV3-1 (or the pseudogene TRBV3-2) and TRBJ1-5; 7 bases agree with TRBD1. Germline CDR1 reads LGHDT; CDR2 reads YNNKEL (reference sequence). This CDR3 has 14 amino acids. The J segment lost 2 bases and the V segment lost 7 bases, leaving 5 bases of the junction unmatched. This chain's CDR3 is CASTQGGGNQPQHF. CDR3 DNA: TGTGCCAGCACTCAGGGGGGTGGCAATCAGCCCCAGCATTTT.

The chain couples TRBV24-1 to TRBJ1-5, with a possible D match to TRBD1 (6 bases). V was cut by 2 bases and J by 5 bases, with 15 bases left in between. This CDR3 has 16 amino acids. Germline values: CDR1 KGHDR, CDR2 SFDVKD. This CDR3 reads CATSDYPEGGDQPQHF. CDR3 bases: TGTGCCACCAGTGATTATCCAGAGGGGGGGGATCAGCCCCAGCATTTT.

The genes are TRBV5-1 and TRBJ1-1; TRBD1 might be the D (6 bases). CDR3 length: 16 amino acids. The germline V gene encodes CDR1 SGHRS and CDR2 YFSETQ. V gave up 4 bases and J gave up 1 base, with 17 bases separating them. CDR3 sequence (DNA): TGCGCCAGCAGCGTCGAGGTGGGGGCAGGGAACACTGAAGCTTTCTTT. Encoded protein: CASSVEVGAGNTEAFF.

The chain combines TRBV6-6 with TRBJ1-5; unclear D gene. The CDR3 is made up of 13 amino acids. The V gene lost 7 bases and the J gene lost 0 bases, with 7 bases spanning the gap. The germline gives CDR1 MNHNY, CDR2 SVGAGI (reference sequence). The CDR3 sequence: CASNQYSNQPQHF. CDR3 DNA: TGTGCCAGCAACCAGTATAGCAATCAGCCCCAGCATTTT.

The V call is TRBV9, the J call TRBJ2-7; tentatively, D is TRBD1 (8 bases). With 4 bases removed from V and 4 bases from J, the gap between germline ends came to 18 bases. In germline, CDR1 is SGDLS, CDR2 YYNGEE. The CDR3 is 15 residues long. The CDR3: CASSQGAGAPYEQYF. The CDR3 bases are TGTGCCAGCAGCCAGGGGGCGGGGGCCCCTTACGAGCAGTACTTC.

This clone has only a few counts. V gene TRBV4-1 combines with J gene TRBJ1-2, with unresolved D. Germline-derived CDR1 and CDR2 are MGHRA and YSYEKL. Trimming removed 3 bases at V and 4 bases at J, with 24 bases between. The CDR3 runs 18 residues. The CDR3 sequence is CASSHRLTAADSPYGYTF. The CDR3 DNA reads as TGCGCCAGCAGCCATCGCTTAACAGCGGCAGATTCCCCCTATGGCTACACCTTC.

The V and J genes are TRBV5-6 and TRBJ2-3; D is unresolved. V was cut by 3 bases and J by 3 bases, with 11 bases left in between. CDR3 size: 14 residues. Germline loops: CDR1 SGHDT, CDR2 YYEEEE. CDR3 in amino acids: CASSSRSRTDTQYF. Written as DNA, the CDR3 is TGTGCCAGCAGCTCTCGGTCGCGTACAGATACGCAGTATTTT.

CDR3 nucleotide sequence: TGTGCCAGCAGCCTCGTCCAGGGGTTTAATCAGCCCCAGCATTTT. Amino acid sequence: CASSLVQGFNQPQHF. The chain employs TRBV28 and TRBJ1-5, with D tentatively TRBD1 (6 bases). Trimming left V 6 bases short and J 4 bases short, with 16 bases between. CDR1 MDHEN and CDR2 SYDVKM come from the germline V gene. The CDR3 extends over 15 amino acids.

The chain carries TRBV4-1 and TRBJ2-1; 7 positions agree with TRBD1. Per germline, CDR1 MGHRA and CDR2 YSYEKL. V gave up 5 bases and J gave up 8 bases; unmatched junction bases: 12. This CDR3 is 15 amino acids long. CDR3 nucleotide sequence: TGCGCCAGCAGCGTCCGGGACAGTGGTTGGGATGAGCAGTTCTTC. The encoded protein is CASSVRDSGWDEQFF.

The CDR3 loop reads CASSQDRDRVAAFF. CDR3 nucleotide sequence: TGTGCCAGCAGCCAAGATCGAGACAGGGTGGCAGCTTTCTTT. This chain connects TRBV4-2 to TRBJ1-1; TRBD1 matches 7 bases. The trim removed 0 bases at V and 10 bases at J, leaving 8 bases unmatched. Germline CDR1 is LGHNA and CDR2 is YNFKEQ. This CDR3 comprises 14 residues.

J is TRBJ2-3 and V is TRBV15; 14 bases fit TRBD2. J lost 7 bases, V lost 5 bases, and 8 bases had no gene match. This CDR3 is built from 16 residues. CDR1 and CDR2 (germline): LNHNV, YYDKDF (reference sequence). The CDR3 DNA is TGTGCCACCAGCGGTCGACTAGCGGGGGGGCGTTATACGCAGTATTTT. Its translation is CATSGRLAGGRYTQYF. Together with reference TRBV15 and TRBJ2-3, the CDR3 gives the full variable domain: DAMVIQNPRYQVTQFGKPVTLSCSQTLNHNVMYWYQQKSSQAPKLLFHYYDKDFNNEADTPDNFQSRRPNTSFCFLDIRSPGLGDTAMYLCATSGRLAGGRYTQYFGPGTRLTVL.

The chain combines TRBV5-4 with TRBJ2-3; TRBD2 matches at 15 bases. The CDR3 is 19 residues long. J was trimmed by 0 bases and V by 4 bases; bases with no gene match: 9. Germline V lookup: CDR1 SGHNT, CDR2 YYREEE (reference sequence). The chain's CDR3 is CASSTGGLAGGLSTDTQYF. The CDR3 region has the DNA TGTGCCAGCAGCACCGGGGGACTAGCGGGGGGCCTTAGCACAGATACGCAGTATTTT.

The chain is built from TRBV24-1 and TRBJ1-5, with 12 bases fitting TRBD1. The V gene's germline CDR1 is KGHDR and CDR2 SFDVKD. The CDR3 consists of 15 residues. V dropped 5 bases and J dropped 10; count of bases not matched to a gene: 8. The CDR3 coding sequence is TGTGCCACCAGTGTAGGAGGGACAGGGGGCGCTCCCCAGCATTTT. It specifies CATSVGGTGGAPQHF.

A note on this clone: Within the sample, other DNA sequences also encode this same CDR3. The chain couples TRBV10-3 to TRBJ2-7; 10 bases line up with TRBD1. This CDR3 has 13 amino acids. Germline V gene sequence: CDR1 ENHRY, CDR2 SYGVKD. Losses at the gene ends were 10 bases for V and 0 bases for J; bases not matched to a gene: 3. The chain's CDR3 is CATRTGGSYEQYF. The CDR3 nucleotides read TGTGCCACCCGGACAGGGGGCTCCTACGAGCAGTACTTC.

This clone showed up just a few times. The chain joins TRBV6-5 to TRBJ1-2, with 7 bases that match TRBD1. Germline-derived CDR1 and CDR2 are MNHEY and SVGAGI. The CDR3 has 15 amino acids. The V and J ends lost 4 bases and 5 bases, in that order; junction bases with no gene match: 10. The CDR3 DNA sequence: TGTGCCAGCAGTTCACAGGGGAAGGGAATTTATGGCTACACCTTC. It yields the protein CASSSQGKGIYGYTF.

This clone was found a few times. The chain combines TRBV30 with TRBJ1-1; D is perhaps TRBD1 (5 bases). CDR3 length equals 13 residues. The V and J ends lost 4 bases and 4 bases respectively, with 13 bases between them. The V gene's germline CDR1 is GTSNPN and CDR2 SVGIG (reference sequence). Written as DNA, the CDR3 is TGTGCCTGGAATATAGGCGGGGGCACTGAAGCTTTCTTT. This codes for CAWNIGGGTEAFF.

The chain is built from TRBV5-6 and TRBJ2-7; D is perhaps TRBD2 (5 bases). Germline assignment: CDR1 SGHDT and CDR2 YYEEEE. Deletions cut 1 base from V and 7 bases from J, with 12 bases between. The CDR3 totals 13 residues. This CDR3 reads CASSLPGSKEQYF. The CDR3 bases are TGTGCCAGCAGCTTGCCGGGGTCGAAAGAGCAGTACTTC.

The chain employs TRBV5-5 and TRBJ2-1; TRBD2 aligns across 12 bases. V gave up 5 bases and J gave up 4 bases; unmatched junction bases: 4. This CDR3 spans 15 amino acids. CDR1 is SGHKS and CDR2 is YYEKEE in the germline V gene (reference sequence). This chain's CDR3 is CASRTLAGGYNEQFF. Written as DNA, the CDR3 is TGTGCCAGCAGGACACTAGCGGGGGGATACAATGAGCAGTTCTTC.

The J gene is TRBJ2-2, the V gene TRBV28; 13 bases agree with TRBD2. The CDR3 consists of 16 residues. The junction had 5 bases not matched to a gene; V was cut back by 6 bases and J by 4 bases. From germline, CDR1 is MDHEN and CDR2 SYDVKM. Written as DNA, the CDR3 is TGTGCCAGCAGCCTCACTAGCGGGGGGGCCACCGGGGAGCTGTTTTTT. Amino acids: CASSLTSGGATGELFF.

The V and J genes are TRBV20-1 and TRBJ1-5, with a weak D call TRBD1 (6 bases). Germline V gene sequence: CDR1 DFQATT, CDR2 SNEGSKA (reference sequence). The CDR3 contains 13 residues. With 3 bases removed from V and 4 bases from J, the gap between germline ends came to 10 bases. CDR3 DNA: TGCAGTGCTAGTCGGACAGCTAATCAGCCCCAGCATTTT. Its protein product is CSASRTANQPQHF.